This entry lists 28 T cell receptor beta chains sequenced from one sample in a study of blood T cell repertoires in COVID-19. Method: immunoSEQ multiplex PCR; TCRdb's copy keeps in-frame clones and lacks some. The data show about 280,000 clones, roughly 87% seen once. The sequenced material came from peripheral blood. The source is a man aged 18 to 35 with active or convalescent COVID-19.

The chain carries TRBV10-3 and TRBJ1-4; 9 nucleotides match TRBD1. Germline-derived CDR1 and CDR2 are ENHRY and SYGVKD. With V trimmed by 6 bases and J by 6 bases, 5 bases remained unmatched. This CDR3 region has 14 residues. CDR3 residues: CAIRADRGDEKLFF. CDR3 coding DNA: TGTGCCATCAGAGCGGACAGGGGTGATGAAAAACTGTTTTTT.

This chain links TRBV27 with TRBJ2-5; TRBD1 matches at 7 bases. This CDR3 is 14 amino acids long. CDR1 MNHEY and CDR2 SMNVEV come from the germline V gene (reference sequence). J was trimmed by 5 bases and V by 4 bases; bases with no gene match: 7. CDR3 DNA sequence: TGTGCCAGCAGTTCGGACAGGATCCCGGAGACCCAGTACTTC. Its translation: CASSSDRIPETQYF.

The J gene is TRBJ1-2, the V gene TRBV6-5; TRBD1 aligns across 7 bases. This CDR3 has 15 amino acids. Germline V lookup: CDR1 MNHEY, CDR2 SVGAGI. V lost 1 base and J lost 4; bases outside the gene matches: 6. CDR3 amino acids: CASSYFRQGPYGYTF. DNA for the CDR3: TGTGCCAGCAGTTACTTTCGACAGGGCCCCTATGGCTACACCTTC.

The chain recombines TRBV9 with TRBJ1-1; 8 nucleotides match TRBD1. The CDR3 is made up of 12 amino acids. The junction had 7 bases not matched to a gene; V was cut back by 9 bases and J by 6 bases. The V gene's germline CDR1 is SGDLS and CDR2 YYNGEE. The CDR3 sequence: CATKPQGAEAFF. CDR3 nucleotide sequence: TGTGCCACCAAACCACAGGGGGCTGAAGCTTTCTTT.

As for this clone: Other DNA sequences in the sample encode the same CDR3. This chain joins TRBV7-3 and TRBJ2-1; 13 bases are shared with TRBD2. The CDR3 runs to 15 residues. The junction had 2 bases not matched to a gene; V was cut back by 2 bases and J by 7 bases. Looked up from germline, CDR1 is SGHTA and CDR2 is FQGTGA. Here the CDR3 reads CASSLGLAGVNEQFF. CDR3 DNA sequence: TGTGCCAGCAGCTTAGGACTAGCGGGGGTAAATGAGCAGTTCTTC.

The chain combines TRBV13 with TRBJ1-4, with 7 positions matching TRBD1. V shed 3 bases and J 6 bases; nucleotides not matched to a gene: 4. CDR3 length: 14 residues. Germline V gene data show CDR1 as PRHDT and CDR2 as FYEKMQ (reference sequence). The CDR3 loop reads CASSFDREHEKLFF. The CDR3 region has the DNA TGTGCCAGCAGCTTCGACAGGGAGCATGAAAAACTGTTTTTT.

The chain uses TRBV5-1 and TRBJ2-2, with a weak D call TRBD2 (5 bases). This CDR3 region has 12 residues. V gave up 5 bases and J gave up 6 bases, with 8 bases separating them. Germline loops: CDR1 SGHRS, CDR2 YFSETQ. CDR3 amino acids: CASSLASGELFF. CDR3 DNA sequence: TGCGCCAGCAGTCTAGCCTCCGGGGAGCTGTTTTTT.

The sample holds a few counts of this clone. V and J are TRBV18 and TRBJ1-1; D not resolved. Deletions cut 2 bases from V and 4 bases from J, with 5 bases between. CDR3 size: 12 residues. Germline loops: CDR1 KGHSH, CDR2 LQKENI. This chain's CDR3 is CASSPGSTEAFF. CDR3 coding DNA: TGTGCCAGCTCACCAGGGAGCACTGAAGCTTTCTTT.

The chain combines TRBV6-2 or TRBV6-3 with TRBJ1-5; 9 bases match TRBD1. The ends lost 2 bases at V and 6 bases at J; junction bases unmatched: 14. Germline assignment: CDR1 MNHEY and CDR2 SVGEGT. The CDR3 is made up of 18 amino acids. The CDR3 sequence is CASSYRPAFGTGSQPQHF. The CDR3 nucleotides read TGTGCCAGCAGTTACCGACCTGCTTTTGGGACAGGGAGTCAGCCCCAGCATTTT.

The chain couples TRBV27 to TRBJ1-1; D unresolved. This CDR3 region has 14 residues. The germline V gene has CDR1 MNHEY and CDR2 SMNVEV (reference sequence). Trimming removed 3 bases from V and 1 base from J, with 9 bases in between. CDR3 coding DNA: TGTGCCAGCAGTTTGTATGCCGGGAACACTGAAGCTTTCTTT. Translated, it gives CASSLYAGNTEAFF.

This sequence joins TRBV19 and TRBJ2-7; D may be TRBD2 (6 bases). V lost 6 bases to trimming and J lost 5 bases, with 17 bases between them. CDR1 and CDR2 from the germline V gene are LNHDA and SQIVND (reference sequence). The CDR3 is 14 residues long. In nucleotides, the CDR3 is TGTGCCAGTAGAACGGGACTCCGGACGGACGAGCAGTACTTC. This gives the protein CASRTGLRTDEQYF.

The CDR3 DNA follows: TGTGCCAGCAGCTCTTTTCTGACCGGGACAGGGGGATTGGAAGGCTACACCTTC. Translation: CASSSFLTGTGGLEGYTF. The chain has TRBV7-9 and TRBJ1-2; 11 bases are shared with TRBD1. The CDR3 is 18 residues long. Germline CDR1 is SEHNR and CDR2 is FQNEAQ (reference sequence). Trimming removed 4 bases from V and 8 bases from J; junction bases left unmatched: 18.

The chain carries TRBV3-1 (or the pseudogene TRBV3-2) and TRBJ1-4; possibly TRBD1 for D (6 bases). Trimming took 3 bases from V and 8 from J, leaving 16 bases between them. In germline, CDR1 is LGHDT, CDR2 YNNKEL (reference sequence). The CDR3 loop spans 15 amino acids. CDR3 sequence: CASSHVGQGSEKLFF. The CDR3 DNA reads as TGTGCCAGCAGCCACGTAGGCCAGGGGAGCGAAAAACTGTTTTTT.

In DNA form, the CDR3 reads TGTGCCAGCAGCCCCCAGGGGGCAACTAATGAAAAACTGTTTTTT. Its translation: CASSPQGATNEKLFF. This chain connects TRBV9 to TRBJ1-4; 7 bases line up with TRBD1. CDR1 and CDR2 (germline): SGDLS, YYNGEE. The CDR3 runs 15 residues. With 4 bases clipped from V and 0 bases from J, the junction kept 3 bases outside the gene matches.

This chain connects TRBV27 to TRBJ1-2, with TRBD1 matching 7 bases. Germline trimming cut 10 bases from V and 4 bases from J; bases unmatched to any gene: 9. CDR3 length equals 13 residues. The germline CDR1 and CDR2 sequences are MNHEY and SMNVEV (reference sequence). The CDR3 loop is CATRQGAGYGYTF. DNA for the CDR3: TGTGCCACCAGACAGGGAGCCGGCTATGGCTACACCTTC.

The chain is built from TRBV5-1 and TRBJ2-3, with D possibly being TRBD1 (5 bases). Trimming removed 5 bases at V and 1 base at J, with 8 bases between. This CDR3 comprises 13 residues. Germline assignment: CDR1 SGHRS and CDR2 YFSETQ. The CDR3 sequence is CASSGAGTDTQYF. CDR3 coding DNA: TGCGCCAGCAGTGGGGCAGGCACAGATACGCAGTATTTT.

The rearrangement uses TRBV28 and TRBJ2-2; 10 bases are shared with TRBD2. The CDR3 spans 17 residues. Germline V gives CDR1 MDHEN, CDR2 SYDVKM. V was clipped by 3 bases and J by 6 bases; unmatched bases: 10. The CDR3 DNA reads as TGTGCCAGCAGTTTGGGAAAGCGGGGGGGCCTATCCGGGGAGCTGTTTTTT. Its protein is CASSLGKRGGLSGELFF.

This clone is a singleton in its sample. This rearrangement joins TRBV27 to TRBJ1-5, with D tentatively TRBD1 (6 bases). The CDR3 is made up of 17 amino acids. CDR1 and CDR2 from the germline V gene are MNHEY and SMNVEV (reference sequence). V was trimmed by 6 bases and J by 3 bases, leaving 21 bases between them. The DNA of the CDR3 is TGTGCCAGCAGCCCAGGGAGGGCAGGGGCCTTCAATCAGCCCCAGCATTTT. As protein: CASSPGRAGAFNQPQHF.

This chain links TRBV5-5 with TRBJ2-3; no definite D call. Trimming removed 3 bases at V and 6 bases at J, with 5 bases between. The CDR3 length is 11 residues. Looked up from germline, CDR1 is SGHKS and CDR2 is YYEKEE (reference sequence). The CDR3 nucleotides are TGTGCCAGCAGCTCGTCCGATACGCAGTATTTT. Protein: CASSSSDTQYF.

This clone was seen a few times. V and J are TRBV5-1 and TRBJ2-1, with 12 bases identical to TRBD2. Germline V gene lookup returns CDR1 SGHRS and CDR2 YFSETQ. After removal of 4 bases from V and 0 bases from J, the junction contained 8 bases not matched to a gene. This CDR3 is 18 amino acids long. The CDR3 nucleotides are TGCGCCAGCAGCAGAGCTAGCGGGGGGGTGAGCTCCTACAATGAGCAGTTCTTC. Translation: CASSRASGGVSSYNEQFF.

The J gene is TRBJ2-7, the V gene TRBV9; TRBD1 might be the D (5 bases). Trimming took off 7 bases at V and 4 bases at J, with 9 bases between the two ends. Germline-derived CDR1 and CDR2 are SGDLS and YYNGEE. This CDR3 has 11 residues. CDR3 in DNA: TGTGCCAGCTCAAAGGGGTACGAGCAGTACTTC. Residues: CASSKGYEQYF.

The chain joins TRBV5-1 to TRBJ1-5, with 7 bases fitting TRBD1. The V and J ends lost 4 bases and 4 bases, in that order; junction bases with no gene match: 5. Germline CDR1 reads SGHRS; CDR2 reads YFSETQ. This CDR3 has 14 amino acids. The CDR3 loop reads CASSDGTANQPQHF. The CDR3 DNA reads as TGCGCCAGCAGCGACGGGACAGCTAATCAGCCCCAGCATTTT.

The V and J genes are TRBV3-1 (or the pseudogene TRBV3-2) and TRBJ1-2; 7 bases match TRBD1. With V trimmed by 0 bases and J by 7 bases, 8 bases remained unmatched. The CDR3 covers 15 residues. Germline assignment: CDR1 LGHDT and CDR2 YNNKEL (reference sequence). CDR3 in DNA: TGTGCCAGCAGCCAAGATCCCGACAGGGACGCTGGCTACACCTTC. Translation gives CASSQDPDRDAGYTF.

The CDR3 nucleotides read TGTGCCAGTAGTCTACAAACAGGGACAGGGGGAAGTGAGACCCAGTACTTC. Protein: CASSLQTGTGGSETQYF. This chain joins TRBV19 and TRBJ2-5; TRBD1 matches at 11 bases. V lost 5 bases, J lost 5 bases, and 13 bases stayed unmatched. Per the germline V gene, CDR1 is LNHDA and CDR2 is SQIVND (reference sequence). The CDR3 is 17 residues long.

The V and J genes are TRBV9 and TRBJ1-2; TRBD1 might be the D (5 bases). Germline loops: CDR1 SGDLS, CDR2 YYNGEE. CDR3 length: 16 amino acids. Trimming cost V 2 bases and J 0 bases, with 14 bases left between them. The DNA for the CDR3 is TGTGCCAGCAGCGTCGCCGGGGGAGGGTCTAACTATGGCTACACCTTC. Protein product: CASSVAGGGSNYGYTF.

The genes are TRBV6-5 and TRBJ2-7, with D possibly TRBD1 on 5 matching bases. From germline, CDR1 is MNHEY and CDR2 SVGAGI. The CDR3 runs to 14 residues. Trimming pared 4 bases from V and 4 bases from J, leaving 14 bases between. The CDR3 DNA follows: TGTGCCAGCAGTTCACGCTCCGACAGTTACGAGCAGTACTTC. Its protein product is CASSSRSDSYEQYF.

The chain recombines TRBV19 with TRBJ2-3; 7 bases are shared with TRBD1. This CDR3 comprises 14 residues. The germline V gene has CDR1 LNHDA and CDR2 SQIVND (reference sequence). Trimming removed 7 bases from V and 2 bases from J; junction bases left unmatched: 6. CDR3 in amino acids: CASMRQGDTDTQYF. The CDR3 DNA reads as TGTGCCAGTATGAGGCAGGGGGACACAGATACGCAGTATTTT.

V and J are TRBV25-1 and TRBJ2-1; 11 bases align to TRBD2. Germline values: CDR1 MGHDK, CDR2 SYGVNS. This CDR3 contains 16 residues. Germline trimming cut 5 bases from V and 8 bases from J; bases unmatched to any gene: 11. CDR3 nucleotides: TGTGCCAGCAGTCCCCTAGCGGGGGGACCTTACTATGAGCAGTTCTTC. Its translation is CASSPLAGGPYYEQFF.